The rows below give T cell receptor beta chains drawn from one sample of a study of coeliac disease. TCRdb keeps only in-frame clones here, not all; method: immunoSEQ multiplex PCR. This sample carries around 3,700 clones, roughly three quarters of them seen once, and the ten largest clones take roughly 8%. The sample was intraepithelial lymphocytes from the gut. These receptors were collected from a man aged 25-40 years with celiac disease. Both conserved end residues are part of each CDR3. Each record gives: V gene, D gene, clone size, J gene, CDR3 DNA, CDR3 protein. The D gene is left open where the match is weak. Some rows mark clone size as missing; the rest say once, few, many or name a class of expanded clone.

TRBV7-7	TRBD1	-	TRBJ2-2	TGTGCTAGCAGCCGGGACAGAAGTCCCGGGGAGCTGTTTTTT	CASSRDRSPGELFF
TRBV6-6	TRBD2	large	TRBJ2-7	TGTGCCAGCATGGTAGCGGGAGGTACTCCGGAGGACGAGCAGTACTTC	CASMVAGGTPEDEQYF
TRBV14	TRBD2	-	TRBJ2-6	TGTGCCAGCAGCCAAGAAGGCGGGGGAAGGGCCAACGTCCTGACTTTC	CASSQEGGGRANVLTF
TRBV19	-	few	TRBJ2-5	TGTGCCAGTATCGATACGTTAGCGCAACCTCAAGAGACCCAGTACTTC	CASIDTLAQPQETQYF
TRBV11-1	-	few	TRBJ1-1	TGTGCCAGCAGCTTCAACAGGGTGAGTGAAGCTTTCTTT	CASSFNRVSEAFF
TRBV4-1	TRBD1	-	TRBJ1-2	TGCGCCAGCAGCGAGTGGACAGGGAACTATGGCTACACCTTC	CASSEWTGNYGYTF
TRBV4-2	TRBD2	few	TRBJ2-7	TGTGCCAGCAGCCAAGATACTAGCGGGAGTTACGAGCAGTACTTC	CASSQDTSGSYEQYF
TRBV7-4	-	-	TRBJ1-1	TGTGCCAGCAGCCCGGGGCCAGGGACACCGGGGGGTGAAGCTTTCTTT	CASSPGPGTPGGEAFF
TRBV7-2	-	-	TRBJ2-7	TGTGCCAGCAGCTTAGGGTCGAGCGAGCAGTACTTC	CASSLGSSEQYF
TRBV18	TRBD1	-	TRBJ2-1	TGTGCCAGCTCACGTGGACAGGGGGCCACCGAGCAGTTCTTC	CASSRGQGATEQFF
TRBV5-4	-	-	TRBJ2-5	TGTGCCAGCAGCTTAACAGGGCGCCAAGAGACCCAGTACTTC	CASSLTGRQETQYF
TRBV28	TRBD1	few	TRBJ2-7	TGTGCCAGCACCCCCGGGACAGGGGGGACCTACGAGCAGTACTTC	CASTPGTGGTYEQYF
TRBV5-1	TRBD1	-	TRBJ2-2	TGCGCCAGCAGCTTGGCCCTTACAGGGGTCACCGGGGAGCTGTTTTTT	CASSLALTGVTGELFF
TRBV28	-	medium-sized	TRBJ2-7	TGTGCCAGCAGTTTATCCCGGGTGGCCTACGAGCAGTACTTC	CASSLSRVAYEQYF
TRBV29-1	-	-	TRBJ2-5	TGCAGCGTTGGGACTACAAAAGAGACCCAGTACTTC	CSVGTTKETQYF
TRBV28	-	-	TRBJ1-3	TGTGCCAGCAGTTCCTTCCCCTCTGGAAACACCATATATTTT	CASSSFPSGNTIYF
TRBV29-1	-	few	TRBJ1-1	TGCAGCGTTGACCGCACAGGAGCCGAAGCTTTCTTT	CSVDRTGAEAFF
TRBV18	TRBD1	-	TRBJ1-4	TGTGCCAGCTCATTCCCGGGACAGGTGGGTGAAAAACTGTTTTTT	CASSFPGQVGEKLFF
TRBV9	-	-	TRBJ2-3	TGTGCCAGCAGCCTAGAACCGGGACTTAGCACAGATACGCAGTATTTT	CASSLEPGLSTDTQYF
TRBV10-3	TRBD1	-	TRBJ2-5	TGTGCCACAACGCCAGGGGGCCATCAAGAGACCCAGTACTTC	CATTPGGHQETQYF
TRBV2	-	-	TRBJ2-2	TGTGCCAGCAGCCAAAGGAGGGGCTCCGTAAACACCGGGGAGCTGTTTTTT	CASSQRRGSVNTGELFF
TRBV6-1	TRBD1	few	TRBJ2-7	TGTGCCAGTAGGACAGGGCGCACCTACGAGCAGTACTTC	CASRTGRTYEQYF
TRBV19	TRBD2	-	TRBJ2-2	TGTGCCAGTAGCCCCGGGACTAGCTTGATCGCGAACACCGGGGAGCTGTTTTTT	CASSPGTSLIANTGELFF
TRBV7-8	-	-	TRBJ2-1	TGTGCCAGCAGCTTAGTAGTTAGCTCCTACAATGAGCAGTTCTTC	CASSLVVSSYNEQFF
TRBV2	-	-	TRBJ1-2	TGTGCCAGCAGTGAAGATCCGGGAGGAAATGGCTACACCTTC	CASSEDPGGNGYTF
TRBV5-4	TRBD2	-	TRBJ2-2	TGTGCCAGCAGCCCTGGGCCGGGAGGGACCGGGGAGCTGTTTTTT	CASSPGPGGTGELFF
TRBV18	-	-	TRBJ1-6	TGTGCTTCTCGGGGACAAGAAGATTCACCCCTCCACTTT	CASRGQEDSPLHF
TRBV6-1	TRBD1	-	TRBJ2-1	TGTGCCAGCAGTGCCACAAATCCGGGACAGGGGTACAATGAGCAGTTCTTC	CASSATNPGQGYNEQFF
TRBV27	-	few	TRBJ2-1	TGTGCCAGCAGCCTAGTGTATACCTCCGGCAATGAGCAGTTCTTC	CASSLVYTSGNEQFF
TRBV5-4	TRBD2	-	TRBJ2-5	TGTGCCAGCAGCCCCGGACTAGCGGGGGGTAACCAAGAGACCCAGTACTTC	CASSPGLAGGNQETQYF
TRBV7-3	-	-	TRBJ1-1	TGTGCCAGCAGCCCTCTACCCAGGGCGTCTGAAGCTTTCTTT	CASSPLPRASEAFF
TRBV5-1	-	-	TRBJ2-7	TGCGCCAGCAGCTTGGTCTTCGGCGGGATCTTTCTCTACGAGCAGTACTTC	CASSLVFGGIFLYEQYF
TRBV27	-	once	TRBJ1-4	TGTGCCAGCAGTACAGGGTGGGCTAATGAAAAACTGTTTTTT	CASSTGWANEKLFF
TRBV7-8	-	-	TRBJ1-2	TGTGCCAGCAGCTTAGTCGCTGAGAAAGGCTACACCTTC	CASSLVAEKGYTF
TRBV5-1	-	-	TRBJ2-7	TGCGCCAGCAGCTTGTTTGCGGGGGCCTCCTACGAGCAGTACTTC	CASSLFAGASYEQYF
TRBV5-6	TRBD1	large	TRBJ1-5	TGTGCCAGCAGCTTAGACAGGGCCTGGCCCCAGCATTTT	CASSLDRAWPQHF
TRBV19	-	-	TRBJ1-5	TGTGCCAGTAGTATCGGGAGGGCAGGCTCGGGCAATCAGCCCCAGCATTTT	CASSIGRAGSGNQPQHF
TRBV30	-	few	TRBJ1-5	TGTGCCTGGAACCCACTGACTGGGCAGCCCCAGCATTTT	CAWNPLTGQPQHF
TRBV7-2	TRBD2	-	TRBJ2-7	TGTGCCAGCAGCACTGGACTAGCGGGGGGGTCCGGTGGCGAGCAGTACTTC	CASSTGLAGGSGGEQYF
TRBV13	TRBD1	-	TRBJ1-1	TGTGCCAGCAGATCAGGACAGGGGGGCACTGAAGCTTTCTTT	CASRSGQGGTEAFF
TRBV7-9	TRBD2	few	TRBJ2-7	TGTGCCAGCAGCTTCGCCGGGAGGGCCCAGGAGCAGTACTTC	CASSFAGRAQEQYF
TRBV11-2	TRBD1	few	TRBJ2-1	TGTGCCAGCAGCCCGCCCCTCTTCAATCCGGACAGGTGGTTCTTC	CASSPPLFNPDRWFF
TRBV4-3	TRBD2	-	TRBJ2-7	TGCGCCAGCAGCCAAGCTAGCGGGAGCGATCCCTCCTACGAGCAGTACTTC	CASSQASGSDPSYEQYF
TRBV6-9	-	-	TRBJ2-6	TGTGCCAGCAGTGGAACAGGAGACCGAAACCCATCCCTCGCCAACGTCCTGACTTTC	CASSGTGDRNPSLANVLTF
TRBV30	TRBD2	-	TRBJ2-2	TGTGCCTGGAGTAAGCCGGGACTAGCGGGGGGGACTAACACCGGGGAGCTGTTTTTT	CAWSKPGLAGGTNTGELFF
TRBV6-1	TRBD1	-	TRBJ1-2	TGTGCCACTTGGACAGGGAACTATGGCTACACCTTC	CATWTGNYGYTF
TRBV6-4	-	-	TRBJ2-5	TGTGCCAGCAGTGACTCGGGGGGGACCCAGTACTTC	CASSDSGGTQYF
TRBV5-1	-	-	TRBJ1-5	TGCGCCAGCAGCCCGGGACATGAGAATCAGCCCCAGCATTTT	CASSPGHENQPQHF
TRBV27	-	once	TRBJ2-4	TGTGCCAGCAGTTTATCTACCAGACTGGGTGAAAACATTCAGTACTTC	CASSLSTRLGENIQYF
TRBV4-2	-	few	TRBJ2-1	TGTGCCAGCAGCCAAGAGGGGGCGAGGAGGAATGAGCAGTTCTTC	CASSQEGARRNEQFF
TRBV5-6	TRBD1	large	TRBJ2-1	TGTGCCAGCAGCCCCGGGACAGGGGGCGCGAGCTCCTACAATGAGCAGTTCTTC	CASSPGTGGASSYNEQFF
TRBV28	-	-	TRBJ2-7	TGTGCCAGCAGTTTACGCCGAGGCAGGAGGAACTTC	CASSLRRGRRNF
TRBV2	TRBD1	-	TRBJ1-5	TGTGCCAGCAGTGGAGGGGGCTGGCCCCAGCATTTT	CASSGGGWPQHF
TRBV4-3	-	-	TRBJ2-7	TGCGCCAGCAGCCAAGATTGGGCGTCGAAATCCTGCGAGCAGTACTTC	CASSQDWASKSCEQYF
TRBV7-3	TRBD2	-	TRBJ2-1	TGTGCCAGCAGCATGGGACTAGCGGGTGAGCAGTTCTTC	CASSMGLAGEQFF
TRBV19	-	once	TRBJ1-5	TGTGCCAGTAGTATACACCGCCAGGGTGATCAGCCCCAGCATTTT	CASSIHRQGDQPQHF
TRBV27	-	-	TRBJ2-7	TGTGCCAGCACCCCGGTTGGCGGTGCGTCGCGTGAGCAGTACTTC	CASTPVGGASREQYF
TRBV4-2	-	-	TRBJ2-1	TGTGCCAGCAGCCAGGGGCCACCGCCCTACAATGAGCAGTTCTTC	CASSQGPPPYNEQFF
TRBV7-3	-	-	TRBJ2-3	TGTGCCAGCAGCTTGAACTCGCACGGCACAGATACGCAGTATTTT	CASSLNSHGTDTQYF
TRBV29-1	TRBD1	-	TRBJ2-7	TGCAGCGTTGGACAGGGAATATTCTTCTACGAGCAGTACTTC	CSVGQGIFFYEQYF